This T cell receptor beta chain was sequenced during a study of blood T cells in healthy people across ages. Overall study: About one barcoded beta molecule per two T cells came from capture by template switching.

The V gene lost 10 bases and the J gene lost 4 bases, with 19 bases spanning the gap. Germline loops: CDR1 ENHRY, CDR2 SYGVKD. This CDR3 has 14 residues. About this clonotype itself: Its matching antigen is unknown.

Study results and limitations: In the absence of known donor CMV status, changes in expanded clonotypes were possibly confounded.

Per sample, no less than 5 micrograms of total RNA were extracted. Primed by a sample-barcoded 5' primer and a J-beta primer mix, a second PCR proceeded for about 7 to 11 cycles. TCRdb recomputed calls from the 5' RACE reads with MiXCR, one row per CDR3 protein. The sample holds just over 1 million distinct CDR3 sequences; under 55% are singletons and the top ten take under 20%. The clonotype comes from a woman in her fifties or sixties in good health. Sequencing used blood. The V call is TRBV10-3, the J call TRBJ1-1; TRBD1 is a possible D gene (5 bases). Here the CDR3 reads CATQTQDRATEAFF. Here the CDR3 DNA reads TGTGCCACCCAGACACAGGATCGGGCCACTGAAGCTTTCTTT.